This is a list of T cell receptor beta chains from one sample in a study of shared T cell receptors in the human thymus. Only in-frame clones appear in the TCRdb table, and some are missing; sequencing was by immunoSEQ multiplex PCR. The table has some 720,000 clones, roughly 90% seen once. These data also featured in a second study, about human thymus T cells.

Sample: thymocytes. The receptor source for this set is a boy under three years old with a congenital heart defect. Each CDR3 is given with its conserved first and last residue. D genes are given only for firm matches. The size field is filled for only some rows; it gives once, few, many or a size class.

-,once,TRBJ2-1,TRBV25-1,CASSESGGRGGLDNEQFF,TGTGCCAGCAGTGAATCGGGGGGCCGTGGCGGGCTCGACAATGAGCAGTTCTTC
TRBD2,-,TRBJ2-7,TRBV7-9,CASSPAGGSHEQYF,TGTGCCAGCAGCCCAGCGGGAGGGTCCCACGAGCAGTACTTC
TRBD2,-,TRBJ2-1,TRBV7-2,CASSGGLREDEQFF,TGTGCCAGCAGCGGAGGACTCCGGGAGGATGAGCAGTTCTTC
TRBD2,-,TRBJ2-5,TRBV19,CASSLRLAGETGQETQYF,TGTGCCAGTAGTCTCCGACTAGCGGGAGAGACGGGTCAGGAGACCCAGTACTTC
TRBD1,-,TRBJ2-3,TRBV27,CASNEGAVTDTQYF,TGTGCCAGCAATGAGGGGGCTGTCACAGATACGCAGTATTTT
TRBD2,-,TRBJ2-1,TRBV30,CAWSVRWGSGREDNEQFF,TGTGCCTGGAGTGTACGGTGGGGTAGCGGGAGGGAGGACAATGAGCAGTTCTTC
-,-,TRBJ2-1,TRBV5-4,CASSLSEGYNEQFF,TGTGCCAGCAGCTTGTCAGAGGGCTACAATGAGCAGTTCTTC
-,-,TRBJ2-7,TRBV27,CASSWEGHRFYEQYF,TGTGCCAGCAGTTGGGAGGGACATCGGTTTTACGAGCAGTACTTC
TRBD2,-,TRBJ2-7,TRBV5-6,CASSLAQGLAGVSEYF,TGTGCCAGCAGCTTAGCCCAGGGACTAGCGGGAGTCTCGGAGTACTTC
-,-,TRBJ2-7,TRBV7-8,CASSLIQGVHEQYF,TGTGCCAGCAGCTTAATACAGGGAGTCCACGAGCAGTACTTC
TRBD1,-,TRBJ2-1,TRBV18,CASSRTGGNEQFF,TGTGCCAGCTCACGGACAGGGGGCAATGAGCAGTTCTTC
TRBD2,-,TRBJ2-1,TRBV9,CASSVAAGAASYNEQFF,TGTGCCAGCAGCGTAGCCGCGGGAGCAGCGTCCTACAATGAGCAGTTCTTC
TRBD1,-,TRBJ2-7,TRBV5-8,CASSSPGQGGWASYEQYF,TGTGCCAGCAGCTCTCCGGGACAGGGGGGCTGGGCCTCCTACGAGCAGTACTTC
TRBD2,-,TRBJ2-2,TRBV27,CASSFLPLAGFTGELFF,TGTGCCAGCAGTTTCCTACCTCTAGCGGGGTTCACCGGGGAGCTGTTTTTT
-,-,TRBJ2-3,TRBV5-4,CASSLVVSGPTDTQYF,TGTGCCAGCAGCTTGGTGGTTAGCGGACCCACAGATACGCAGTATTTT
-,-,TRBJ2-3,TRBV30,CSSGVTDTQYF,TGTTCGTCGGGGGTTACAGATACGCAGTATTTT
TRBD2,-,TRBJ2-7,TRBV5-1,CASSSLTSGTLGKQYF,TGCGCCAGCTCCAGCTTGACTAGCGGGACCTTAGGGAAACAGTACTTC
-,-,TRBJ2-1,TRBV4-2,CASSQDGLRGDEQFF,TGTGCCAGCAGCCAAGACGGACTGCGGGGAGATGAGCAGTTCTTC
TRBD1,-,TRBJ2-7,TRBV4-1,CASSQSSRTGSYEQYF,TGCGCCAGCAGCCAGAGCTCGAGGACAGGATCCTACGAGCAGTACTTC